Shown below are 8 T cell receptor beta chains from a single sample sequenced in a study of blood T cell repertoires in COVID-19. Repertoires were generated with immunoSEQ multiplex PCR, while TCRdb's copy carries only in-frame clones and drops some. This table has fewer than 250,000 clones, less than 90% appearing once. Input material: peripheral blood. The receptors were sampled from a woman aged 45 to 65 with acute or convalescent COVID-19.

This chain uses TRBV2 with TRBJ1-4; 7 bases are a match to TRBD1. Germline V gene data show CDR1 as SNHLY and CDR2 as FYNNEI. This CDR3 is built from 14 residues. J was trimmed by 8 bases and V by 6 bases; bases with no gene match: 9. CDR3 DNA: TGTGCCAGCAGGAGACAGGGCGGCCGCGAAAAACTGTTTTTT. As protein: CASRRQGGREKLFF.

The gene calls are TRBV30 and TRBJ2-2, with D perhaps matching TRBD2 (5 bases). Trimming took 4 bases from V and 4 from J, leaving 7 bases between them. Germline-derived CDR1 and CDR2 are GTSNPN and SVGIG (reference sequence). The CDR3 runs 12 residues. The CDR3 loop is CAWNRGTGELFF. The CDR3 nucleotides are TGTGCCTGGAATCGGGGCACCGGGGAGCTGTTTTTT.

V and J are TRBV29-1 and TRBJ1-1, with unresolved D. Trimming took 8 bases from V and 0 from J, leaving 13 bases between them. The CDR3 length is 13 residues. Germline assignment: CDR1 SQVTM and CDR2 ANQGSEA. As DNA, the CDR3 is TGCAGCTCCCGGGAGGGTATGAACACTGAAGCTTTCTTT. Translating it yields CSSREGMNTEAFF.

This sequence joins TRBV5-1 and TRBJ1-2, with D uncertain. The CDR3 consists of 14 residues. V was clipped by 0 bases and J by 8 bases, with 14 bases between them. Germline CDR1 and CDR2: SGHRS and YFSETQ. This chain's CDR3 is CASSLGLDASGYTF. CDR3 DNA sequence: TGCGCCAGCAGCTTGGGGCTTGATGCTAGCGGCTACACCTTC.

This clone was counted a few times. V usage is TRBV4-3 and J usage is TRBJ1-1; unclear D gene. Trimming cost V 3 bases and J 0 bases, with 17 bases left between them. This CDR3 is 17 amino acids long. Germline V gene data show CDR1 as LGHNA and CDR2 as YSLEER. CDR3 in DNA: TGCGCCAGCAGCCAGACCCGACGGGGAAATCTGAACACTGAAGCTTTCTTT. Its protein product is CASSQTRRGNLNTEAFF.

The chain employs TRBV3-1 (or the pseudogene TRBV3-2) and TRBJ2-7; tentative D call: TRBD2 (6 bases). The CDR3 covers 15 residues. V was clipped by 1 base and J by 7 bases, with 17 bases between them. Germline CDR1 is LGHDT and CDR2 is YNNKEL (reference sequence). For the CDR3, the DNA is TGTGCCAGCAGCCAAGCCCGGACTACCTTGGGGGAGCAGTACTTC. Amino acid sequence: CASSQARTTLGEQYF.

V and J are TRBV18 and TRBJ1-2; 7 nucleotides line up with TRBD1. After removal of 6 bases from V and 7 bases from J, the junction contained 8 bases not matched to a gene. The CDR3 consists of 13 residues. Germline CDR1 KGHSH, CDR2 LQKENI. The CDR3 loop is CASSLGQEVGYTF. The CDR3 coding sequence is TGTGCCAGCTCTCTTGGACAGGAGGTTGGCTACACCTTC.

This clone was seen just once. Other DNA sequences in the same sample also yield this CDR3. The CDR3 DNA sequence: TGTGCCAGCAGCCAAGAAAAGCGGGGGCTTAACACCGGGGAGCTGTTTTTT. The encoded protein is CASSQEKRGLNTGELFF. The chain is built from TRBV4-2 and TRBJ2-2; 8 bases match TRBD2. CDR3 length: 17 amino acids. The V and J ends lost 0 bases and 2 bases, in that order; junction bases with no gene match: 5. Germline V CDR1 and CDR2: LGHNA, YNFKEQ.